This T cell receptor beta chain was retrieved from a study of immune evolution from preneoplasia to lung adenocarcinoma. Points from the study as a whole: Later-stage lesions appeared to have more T cells, more diversity, less clonality.

Produced via immunoSEQ multiplex PCR; TCRdb's table is partial and in-frame only. The sample has thousands of clones, 79% seen once. Trimming left V 8 bases short and J 2 bases short, with 18 bases between. Per the germline V gene, CDR1 is SEHNR and CDR2 is FQNEAQ (reference sequence). The CDR3 runs 15 residues. Patients had resection in Japan or China between the mid-2010s and the late 2010s. With regard to this clone: Its cognate antigen is unknown.

The chain joins TRBV7-9 to TRBJ1-2; D is possibly TRBD1 (5 bases). The sequenced sample consisted of FFPE adjacent normal lung tissue. The TCR comes from a person aged 55-80 years with lung adenocarcinoma. CDR3 in amino acids: CASRRVEGTNYGYTF. CDR3 bases: TGTGCCAGCCGACGCGTTGAGGGGACGAACTATGGCTACACCTTC.